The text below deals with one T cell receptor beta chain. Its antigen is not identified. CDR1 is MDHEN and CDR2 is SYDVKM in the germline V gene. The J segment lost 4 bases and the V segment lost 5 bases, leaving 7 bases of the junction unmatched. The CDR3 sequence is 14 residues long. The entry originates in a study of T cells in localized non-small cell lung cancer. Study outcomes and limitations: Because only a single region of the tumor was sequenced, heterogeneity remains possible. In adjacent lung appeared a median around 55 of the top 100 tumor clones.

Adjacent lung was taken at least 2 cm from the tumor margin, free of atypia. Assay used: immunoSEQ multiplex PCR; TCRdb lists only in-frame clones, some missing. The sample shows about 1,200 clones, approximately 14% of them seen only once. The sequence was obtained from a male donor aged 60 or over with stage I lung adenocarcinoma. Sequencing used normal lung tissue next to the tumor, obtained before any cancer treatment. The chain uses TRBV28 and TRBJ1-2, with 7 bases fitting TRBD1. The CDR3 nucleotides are TGTGCCAGCAGTCCTGACAGGGAGTTCTATGGCTACACCTTC. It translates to CASSPDREFYGYTF.